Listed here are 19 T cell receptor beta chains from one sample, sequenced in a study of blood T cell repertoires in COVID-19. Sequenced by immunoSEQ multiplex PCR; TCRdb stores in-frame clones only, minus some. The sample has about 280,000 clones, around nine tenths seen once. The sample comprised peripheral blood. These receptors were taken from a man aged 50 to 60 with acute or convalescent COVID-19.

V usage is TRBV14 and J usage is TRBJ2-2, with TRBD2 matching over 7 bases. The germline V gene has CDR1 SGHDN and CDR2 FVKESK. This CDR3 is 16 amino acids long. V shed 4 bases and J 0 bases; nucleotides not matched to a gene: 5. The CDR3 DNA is TGTGCCAGCAGCCGACTGGGGGGGTCGAACACCGGGGAGCTGTTTTTT. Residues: CASSRLGGSNTGELFF.

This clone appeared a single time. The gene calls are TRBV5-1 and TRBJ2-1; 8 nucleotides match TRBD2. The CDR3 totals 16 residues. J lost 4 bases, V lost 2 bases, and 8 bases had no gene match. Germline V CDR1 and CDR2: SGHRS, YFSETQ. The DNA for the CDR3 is TGCGCCAGCAGCTTCATAGGCGGGGGGCGATACAATGAGCAGTTCTTC. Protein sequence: CASSFIGGGRYNEQFF.

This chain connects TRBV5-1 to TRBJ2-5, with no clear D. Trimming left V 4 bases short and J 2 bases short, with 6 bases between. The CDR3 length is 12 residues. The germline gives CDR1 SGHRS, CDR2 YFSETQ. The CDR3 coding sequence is TGCGCCAGCAGCCCACTACAAGAGACCCAGTACTTC. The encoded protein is CASSPLQETQYF.

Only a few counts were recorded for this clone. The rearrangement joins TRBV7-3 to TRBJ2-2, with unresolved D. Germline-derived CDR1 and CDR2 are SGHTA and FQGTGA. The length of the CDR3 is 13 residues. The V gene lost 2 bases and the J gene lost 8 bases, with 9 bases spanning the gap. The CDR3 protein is CASSLQRAGELFF. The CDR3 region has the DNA TGTGCCAGCAGCTTACAGAGAGCGGGGGAGCTGTTTTTT.

The CDR3 coding sequence is TGTGCCAGCAGTGACCCCGGTCACCACTACGAGCAGTACTTC. Protein: CASSDPGHHYEQYF. The chain couples TRBV25-1 to TRBJ2-7; no clear D. V lost 3 bases and J 3 bases, leaving 12 bases between the germline ends. CDR1 is MGHDK and CDR2 is SYGVNS in the germline V gene. CDR3 length equals 14 residues.

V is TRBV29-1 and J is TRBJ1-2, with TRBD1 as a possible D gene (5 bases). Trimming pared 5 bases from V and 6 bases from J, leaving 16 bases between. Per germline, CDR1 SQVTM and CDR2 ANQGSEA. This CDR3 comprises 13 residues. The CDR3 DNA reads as TGCAGCGTTAGACAGATCTATGGGGATGGCTACACCTTC. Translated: CSVRQIYGDGYTF.

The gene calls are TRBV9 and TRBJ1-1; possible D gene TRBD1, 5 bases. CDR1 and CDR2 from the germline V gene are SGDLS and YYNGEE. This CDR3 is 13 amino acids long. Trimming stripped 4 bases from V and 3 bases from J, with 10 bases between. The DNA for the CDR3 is TGTGCCAGCAGCAAATCGACAGACACTGAAGCTTTCTTT. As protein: CASSKSTDTEAFF.

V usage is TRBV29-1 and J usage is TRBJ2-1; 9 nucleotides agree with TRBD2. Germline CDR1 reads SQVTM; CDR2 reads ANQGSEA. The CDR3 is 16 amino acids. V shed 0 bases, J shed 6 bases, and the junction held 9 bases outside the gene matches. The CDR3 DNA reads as TGCAGCGTTGAAGAAGCGAGACTAGCGGATATCAATGAGCAGTTCTTC. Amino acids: CSVEEARLADINEQFF.

CDR3 loop: CAISPAGTGHEQYF. The CDR3 nucleotides are TGTGCCATCAGCCCGGCCGGGACAGGGCACGAGCAGTACTTC. The chain carries TRBV10-3 and TRBJ2-7; 9 bases agree with TRBD1. The V gene's germline CDR1 is ENHRY and CDR2 SYGVKD. V shed 6 bases, J shed 5 bases, and the junction held 8 bases outside the gene matches. This CDR3 region has 14 residues.

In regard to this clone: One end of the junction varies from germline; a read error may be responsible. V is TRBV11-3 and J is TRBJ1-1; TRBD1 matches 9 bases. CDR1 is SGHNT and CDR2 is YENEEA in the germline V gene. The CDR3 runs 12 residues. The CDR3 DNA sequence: TGTGCCAGCAGTCTCGGACAGGGGCCATTCATCTTT. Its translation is CASSLGQGPFIF.

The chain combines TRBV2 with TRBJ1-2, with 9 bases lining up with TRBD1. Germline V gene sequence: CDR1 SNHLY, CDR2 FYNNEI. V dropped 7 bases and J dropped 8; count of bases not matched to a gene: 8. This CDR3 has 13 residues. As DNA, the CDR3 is TGTGCCAGCACCCGGGACAGGGCAAGGGGCTACACCTTC. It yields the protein CASTRDRARGYTF.

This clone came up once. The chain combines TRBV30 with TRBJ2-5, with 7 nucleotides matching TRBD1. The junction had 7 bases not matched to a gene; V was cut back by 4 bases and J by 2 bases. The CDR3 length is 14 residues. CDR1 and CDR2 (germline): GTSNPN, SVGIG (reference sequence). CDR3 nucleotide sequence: TGTGCCTGGACCCGGACAGGATTACAAGAGACCCAGTACTTC. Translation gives CAWTRTGLQETQYF.

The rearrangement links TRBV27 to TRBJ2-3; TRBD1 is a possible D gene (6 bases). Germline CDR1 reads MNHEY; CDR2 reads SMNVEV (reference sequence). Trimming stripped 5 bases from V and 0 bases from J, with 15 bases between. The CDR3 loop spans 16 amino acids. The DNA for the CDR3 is TGTGCCAGCAGTCCCACAGGGCCTACTAGCACAGATACGCAGTATTTT. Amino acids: CASSPTGPTSTDTQYF.

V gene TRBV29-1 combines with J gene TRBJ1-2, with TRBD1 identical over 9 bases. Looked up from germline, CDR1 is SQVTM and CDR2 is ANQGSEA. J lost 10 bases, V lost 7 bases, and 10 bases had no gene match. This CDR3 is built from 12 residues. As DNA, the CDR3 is TGCAGCGCAGTCGGGGACAGGGAGGCCTACACCTTC. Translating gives CSAVGDREAYTF.

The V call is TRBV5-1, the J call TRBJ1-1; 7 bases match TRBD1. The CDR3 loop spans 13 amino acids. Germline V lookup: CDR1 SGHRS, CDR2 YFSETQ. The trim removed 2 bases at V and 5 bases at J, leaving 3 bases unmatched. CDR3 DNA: TGCGCCAGCAGCTTCCAGGGGGAGACTGAAGCTTTCTTT. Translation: CASSFQGETEAFF.

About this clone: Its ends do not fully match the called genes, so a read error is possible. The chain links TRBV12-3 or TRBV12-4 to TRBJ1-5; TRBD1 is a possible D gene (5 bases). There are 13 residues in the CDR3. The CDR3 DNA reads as TGTGCCAGCAGTTTTGGGGGGAATCGGCCCCAGCATTTT. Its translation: CASSFGGNRPQHF.

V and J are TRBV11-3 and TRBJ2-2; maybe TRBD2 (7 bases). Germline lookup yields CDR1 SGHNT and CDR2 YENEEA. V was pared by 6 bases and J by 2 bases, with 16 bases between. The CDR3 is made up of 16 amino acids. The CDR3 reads CASSSGPGGNTGELFF. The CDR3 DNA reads TGTGCCAGCAGTTCAGGTCCGGGGGGCAACACCGGGGAGCTGTTTTTT. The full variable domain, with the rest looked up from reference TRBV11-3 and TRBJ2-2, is EAGVVQSPRYKIIEKKQPVAFWCNPISGHNTLYWYLQNLGQGPELLIRYENEEAVDDSQLPKDRFSAERLKGVDSTLKIQPAELGDSAVYLCASSSGPGGNTGELFFGEGSRLTVL.

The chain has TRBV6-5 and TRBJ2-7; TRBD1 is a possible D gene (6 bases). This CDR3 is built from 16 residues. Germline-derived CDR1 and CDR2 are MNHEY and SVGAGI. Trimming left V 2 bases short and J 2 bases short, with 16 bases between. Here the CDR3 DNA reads TGTGCCAGCAGTTACACTGTGACAGGAATAGCCTACGAGCAGTACTTC. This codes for CASSYTVTGIAYEQYF.

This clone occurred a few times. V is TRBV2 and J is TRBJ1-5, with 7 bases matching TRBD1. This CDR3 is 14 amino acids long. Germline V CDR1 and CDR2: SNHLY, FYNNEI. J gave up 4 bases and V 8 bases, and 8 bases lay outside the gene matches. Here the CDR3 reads CASGVGQRNQPQHF. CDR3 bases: TGTGCCAGCGGAGTGGGACAGCGTAATCAGCCCCAGCATTTT.